The next 18 T cell receptor beta chains were all read from a single sample in a study of T cells after yellow fever vaccination. TCRdb called the 5' RACE reads again in MiXCR, with one record for every CDR3 protein. The table shows some 600,000 distinct CDR3 sequences, with less than 20% occurring only once. The material was PBMCs, obtained 5 to 6 days after the first yellow fever vaccination. Receptor source: a man aged 18 to 29 who received the YFV17D yellow fever vaccine.

This clonotype came up many times. The chain joins TRBV4-1 to TRBJ2-1; D gene unclear. Deletions cut 4 bases from V and 0 bases from J, with 16 bases between. Germline V gene data show CDR1 as MGHRA and CDR2 as YSYEKL. The CDR3 loop spans 17 amino acids. For the CDR3, the DNA is TGCGCCAGCAGCCTGACCCCCTTCACTGTCTCCTACAATGAGCAGTTCTTC. Translated: CASSLTPFTVSYNEQFF.

In the case of this clonotype: The DNA is omitted, as the CDR3 cannot be located on it reliably, and the CDR3 follows TCRdb's listing. The V gene is TRBV19, the J gene TRBJ1-1. The CDR3 extends over 15 residues, inclusive of both ends. CDR1 is LNHDA, CDR2 SQIVND, per germline (reference sequence). The chain's CDR3 is CASTSVVGFGTEAFF.

This clonotype was found a few times. This chain links TRBV15 with TRBJ2-1; either TRBD1 or TRBD2 may fit D (5 bases each). V was cut by 3 bases and J by 10 bases, with 10 bases left in between. The CDR3 runs 12 residues. The germline V gene encodes CDR1 LNHNV and CDR2 YYDKDF (reference sequence). The CDR3: CATSSLWGEQFF. As DNA, the CDR3 is TGTGCCACCAGCAGTCTCTGGGGGGAGCAGTTCTTC.

With respect to this clonotype: The germline gene is not matched at one end of the junction; a read error may be the cause. V gene TRBV9 combines with J gene TRBJ2-2; a possible D gene is TRBD2 (5 bases). In germline, CDR1 is SGDLS, CDR2 YYNGEE. The CDR3 totals 15 residues. The DNA of the CDR3 is TGTGCCAGCAGCGTAGCTAGTCAACCCACCGGGAAGCTGTTTTTT. Protein sequence: CASSVASQPTGKLFF.

The count of this clonotype is one. This may arise from a read error, as a much more abundant clone is one base away. The chain carries TRBV4-3 and TRBJ2-3; D call uncertain. Trimming took off 2 bases at V and 1 base at J, with 13 bases between the two ends. CDR1 is LGHNA, CDR2 YSLEER, per germline. This CDR3 has 16 residues. CDR3 region: CASSQLRNTGTDTQYF. The CDR3 nucleotides read TGCGCCAGCAGCCAACTCCGGAACACCGGCACAGATACGCAGTATTTT.

This clonotype was counted a few times. The CDR3 DNA reads TGTGCCAGCAGCTTACTAGCGGAGGAGCAGTACGTC. This gives the protein CASSLLAEEQYV. This chain uses TRBV7-9 with TRBJ2-7, with 7 nucleotides matching TRBD2. Germline trimming cut 2 bases from V and 7 bases from J; bases unmatched to any gene: 2. The CDR3 extends over 12 amino acids. Germline values: CDR1 SEHNR, CDR2 FQNEAQ (reference sequence).

This clonotype was found a few times. The genes are TRBV27 and TRBJ2-7; tentative D call: TRBD2 (5 bases). V shed 2 bases and J shed 2 bases, with 13 bases lying between them. The CDR3 runs 15 residues. Germline values: CDR1 MNHEY, CDR2 SMNVEV (reference sequence). Written as DNA, the CDR3 is TGTGCCAGCAGTTTAGTTGGAGGACCTACCTACGAGCAGTACGTC. Its translation: CASSLVGGPTYEQYV.

DNA for the CDR3: TGCGCCAGCAGCTCCCACAGGGCAGACAACTACGAGCAGTACTTC. It encodes CASSSHRADNYEQYF. This chain uses TRBV4-3 with TRBJ2-7, with D perhaps matching TRBD1 (6 bases). This CDR3 has 15 amino acids. With 5 bases removed from V and 3 bases from J, the gap between germline ends came to 17 bases. Germline V CDR1 and CDR2: LGHNA, YSLEER.

This clonotype was found a few times. This sequence joins TRBV5-6 and TRBJ2-2; D remains unclear. The CDR3 totals 12 residues. Trimming took 2 bases from V and 5 from J, leaving 4 bases between them. The germline V gene has CDR1 SGHDT and CDR2 YYEEEE. The CDR3 nucleotides are TGTGCCAGCAGCTTCATGACCGGGGAGCTGTTTTTT. It codes for CASSFMTGELFF.

The rearrangement uses TRBV7-2 and TRBJ1-2, with a tentative D call TRBD1 (5 bases). The CDR3 length is 13 residues. The V end lost 5 bases, the J end lost 7 bases, and 14 bases lay between the germline ends. Germline CDR1 reads SGHTA; CDR2 reads FQGNSA. The CDR3 DNA reads TGTGCCAGCAGCCGGGACTTTGATCGTGGCTACACCTTC. Its translation: CASSRDFDRGYTF.

The genes are TRBV18 and TRBJ2-7; possibly TRBD1 for D (5 bases). Trimming removed 3 bases at V and 1 base at J, with 7 bases between. The CDR3 has 13 residues. CDR1 is KGHSH, CDR2 LQKENI, per germline. The CDR3 sequence: CASSPAGSYEQYF. The CDR3 DNA reads TGTGCCAGCTCACCGGCAGGGTCCTACGAGCAGTACTTC.

This clonotype was detected a few times. The chain carries TRBV20-1 and TRBJ2-6; tentatively, D is TRBD2 (5 bases). The CDR3 extends over 14 amino acids. Germline CDR1 DFQATT, CDR2 SNEGSKA (reference sequence). Between the trimmed V and J ends, which lost 2 bases and 1 base, there was a span of 6 bases. The CDR3 sequence is CSARPGSGANVLTF. DNA for the CDR3: TGCAGTGCTAGACCGGGGTCTGGGGCCAACGTCCTGACTTTC.

This clonotype showed up just a few times. The chain has TRBV9 and TRBJ1-1; the D gene is possibly TRBD1 (5 bases). The CDR3 sequence is 14 residues long. Between the trimmed V and J ends, which lost 0 bases and 4 bases, there was a span of 10 bases. Germline V gives CDR1 SGDLS, CDR2 YYNGEE. CDR3 sequence (DNA): TGTGCCAGCAGCGTAGTCCCAGGGATCACTGAAGCTTTCTTT. Translating gives CASSVVPGITEAFF.

The chain employs TRBV2 and TRBJ2-1; 10 nucleotides agree with TRBD1. The germline V gene encodes CDR1 SNHLY and CDR2 FYNNEI. The CDR3 covers 14 residues. Unmatched junction bases numbered 12, after V lost 6 bases and J lost 13 bases. Here the CDR3 DNA reads TGTGCCAGCAGCGGTTGGGACAGGGGAGGAGTACAGTTCTTC. As protein: CASSGWDRGGVQFF.

This clonotype was picked up many times. J is TRBJ2-1 and V is TRBV7-9; D ambiguous. CDR3 length: 13 amino acids. V gave up 1 base and J gave up 7 bases, with 8 bases separating them. Germline V CDR1 and CDR2: SEHNR, FQNEAQ (reference sequence). CDR3 bases: TGTGCCAGCAGCTTAGGCGTTGGGAATGAGCAGTTCTTC. Protein product: CASSLGVGNEQFF.

This chain connects TRBV20-1 to TRBJ2-3; 9 bases fit TRBD2. V shed 7 bases and J 3 bases; nucleotides not matched to a gene: 8. The germline V gene encodes CDR1 DFQATT and CDR2 SNEGSKA (reference sequence). This CDR3 region has 14 residues. CDR3 loop: CSGAAGGPTDTQYF. The CDR3 DNA reads TGCAGTGGGGCGGCGGGGGGGCCAACAGATACGCAGTATTTT.

This clonotype was counted between two and nine times. CDR3 DNA: TGCGCCAGCAGCCAAGCAGGGGGCGTTGGAAACACCATATATTTT. This gives the protein CASSQAGGVGNTIYF. The chain employs TRBV4-3 and TRBJ1-3; 8 nucleotides match TRBD1. Germline assignment: CDR1 LGHNA and CDR2 YSLEER. V shed 1 base, J shed 3 bases, and the junction held 2 bases outside the gene matches. The CDR3 is 15 amino acids.

This clonotype was seen only once. A junction boundary mismatches the germline segment, possibly from a read error. The chain links TRBV7-9 to TRBJ2-7, with D possibly matching TRBD1 (5 bases). The germline CDR1 and CDR2 sequences are SEHNR and FQNEAQ (reference sequence). The CDR3 has 15 amino acids. CDR3 loop: CASSLNPAGSLEQYF. CDR3 bases: TGCGCCAGCAGCTTAAATCCGGCAGGGTCCCTCGAGCAGTACTTC.